The 30 T cell receptor beta chains presented below share a single source sample, sequenced in a study of T cell responses to AZD1222 COVID-19 vaccine. The data were produced by immunoSEQ multiplex PCR, yet TCRdb's version contains in-frame clones alone and is incomplete. The sample shows 75,000 to 95,000 clones, 70% to 90% of them seen only once. The source was peripheral blood, collected on day 0 of AZD1222 vaccination. These receptors were collected from an adult in good health.

J is TRBJ1-2 and V is TRBV6-5, with 7 nucleotides matching TRBD1. The CDR3 contains 12 residues. V shed 6 bases, J shed 6 bases, and the junction held 4 bases outside the gene matches. From germline, CDR1 is MNHEY and CDR2 SVGAGI. Here the CDR3 reads CASRRQGNGYTF. The CDR3 coding sequence is TGTGCCAGCAGAAGACAGGGTAATGGCTACACCTTC.

The genes are TRBV2 and TRBJ2-3; D perhaps matches TRBD1 (6 bases). The germline gives CDR1 SNHLY, CDR2 FYNNEI. This CDR3 spans 13 amino acids. Between the trimmed V and J ends, which lost 4 bases and 4 bases, there was a span of 9 bases. In DNA form, the CDR3 reads TGTGCCAGCAGTGGTCCAGGGGCAGATACGCAGTATTTT. Translated, it gives CASSGPGADTQYF.

V and J are TRBV18 and TRBJ1-2; D not certain. Looked up from germline, CDR1 is KGHSH and CDR2 is LQKENI. The CDR3 has 12 amino acids. Trimming stripped 5 bases from V and 11 bases from J, with 15 bases between. The CDR3 here is CASSSTIGDYTF. The CDR3 coding sequence is TGTGCCAGCTCATCAACTATTGGGGATTACACCTTC.

In its sample, this clone was seen once. This sequence joins TRBV6-5 and TRBJ1-5; no reliable D call. Trimming left V 0 bases short and J 4 bases short, with 10 bases between. The CDR3 is made up of 15 amino acids. Germline CDR1 and CDR2: MNHEY and SVGAGI. The CDR3: CASSYSGSRNQPQHF. CDR3 bases: TGTGCCAGCAGTTACTCCGGCTCGAGGAATCAGCCCCAGCATTTT.

V gene TRBV18 combines with J gene TRBJ1-1; 7 bases are shared with TRBD1. This CDR3 has 17 amino acids. Germline V gene data show CDR1 as KGHSH and CDR2 as LQKENI. J lost 0 bases, V lost 3 bases, and 10 bases had no gene match. CDR3 DNA sequence: TGTGCCAGCTCACCTGCTCCGGGACAGAGGTTGAACACTGAAGCTTTCTTT. It encodes CASSPAPGQRLNTEAFF.

The rearrangement links TRBV7-2 to TRBJ2-7; TRBD1 agrees at 7 bases. The trim removed 5 bases at V and 1 base at J, leaving 2 bases unmatched. The CDR3 spans 13 residues. Germline CDR1 reads SGHTA; CDR2 reads FQGNSA. CDR3 DNA sequence: TGTGCCAGCAGCCCGGGACAGTCCTACGAGCAGTACTTC. Its translation: CASSPGQSYEQYF.

V and J are TRBV9 and TRBJ2-5; 7 bases align to TRBD1. The CDR3 covers 15 residues. V shed 3 bases and J 0 bases; nucleotides not matched to a gene: 5. Germline loops: CDR1 SGDLS, CDR2 YYNGEE. The CDR3 DNA reads as TGTGCCAGCAGCGCAGAGGGGACAGACCAAGAGACCCAGTACTTC. Translating gives CASSAEGTDQETQYF.

V gene TRBV7-2 combines with J gene TRBJ2-7; 7 bases line up with TRBD1. With V trimmed by 5 bases and J by 0 bases, 13 bases remained unmatched. Germline-derived CDR1 and CDR2 are SGHTA and FQGNSA. The CDR3 loop spans 17 amino acids. CDR3 residues: CASSPARTQGSSYEQYF. CDR3 sequence (DNA): TGTGCCAGCAGCCCGGCCAGAACACAGGGGAGCTCCTACGAGCAGTACTTC.

This chain uses TRBV12-3 or TRBV12-4 with TRBJ2-3; D uncertain. Trimming took off 6 bases at V and 2 bases at J, with 6 bases between the two ends. The CDR3 extends over 12 amino acids. CDR3 sequence: CASSPPTDTQYF. The DNA for the CDR3 is TGTGCCAGCAGCCCACCCACAGATACGCAGTATTTT.

The chain carries TRBV6-2 or TRBV6-3 and TRBJ2-7; 11 bases agree with TRBD2. In germline, CDR1 is MNHEY, CDR2 SVGEGT. J was trimmed by 7 bases and V by 0 bases; bases with no gene match: 5. CDR3 length: 15 amino acids. The CDR3 DNA follows: TGTGCCAGCAGTTACTCGGGACTAGCGGTCGGGGAGCAGTACTTC. Translation: CASSYSGLAVGEQYF.

The chain recombines TRBV7-6 with TRBJ1-5, with D perhaps matching TRBD1 (5 bases). The CDR3 length is 18 residues. Germline CDR1 and CDR2: SGHVS and FNYEAQ. V dropped 4 bases and J dropped 2 bases, with 21 bases sitting between them. The CDR3 DNA is TGTGCCAGCAGCTCTAACTTCCTCGGCAGGGCCGGCAATCAGCCCCAGCATTTT. Translation gives CASSSNFLGRAGNQPQHF.

This sequence joins TRBV3-1 (or the pseudogene TRBV3-2) and TRBJ2-5; D gene uncertain. The germline CDR1 and CDR2 sequences are LGHDT and YNNKEL (reference sequence). The CDR3 runs 14 residues. V lost 5 bases, J lost 5 bases, and 15 bases lay in between. The DNA of the CDR3 is TGTGCCAGCAGCACCCCCGGCGGTAGGGAGACCCAGTACTTC. It yields the protein CASSTPGGRETQYF.

This clone was seen a few times. J is TRBJ2-7 and V is TRBV28; D might be TRBD1 (6 bases). Germline assignment: CDR1 MDHEN and CDR2 SYDVKM. This CDR3 has 13 residues. With 6 bases removed from V and 7 bases from J, the gap between germline ends came to 16 bases. CDR3 nucleotides: TGTGCCAGCAGACAGGGATTCCTCCGGGAGCAGTACTTC. Its protein product is CASRQGFLREQYF. Variable domain in full (rest from reference TRBV28 and TRBJ2-7): DVKVTQSSRYLVKRTGEKVFLECVQDMDHENMFWYRQDPGLGLRLIYFSYDVKMKEKGDIPEGYSVSREKKERFSLILESASTNQTSMYLCASRQGFLREQYFGPGTRLTVT.

This chain connects TRBV7-8 to TRBJ2-1, with 9 positions matching TRBD2. V shed 3 bases, J shed 6 bases, and the junction held 9 bases outside the gene matches. Germline loops: CDR1 SGHVS, CDR2 FQNEAQ. The CDR3 extends over 16 amino acids. CDR3 bases: TGTGCCAGCAGCTTTCCGGCCGGCGGGGGGGCCAATGAGCAGTTCTTC. Amino acid sequence: CASSFPAGGGANEQFF.

V is TRBV15 and J is TRBJ2-7; D is unresolved. The CDR3 consists of 15 residues. V was pared by 1 base and J by 1 base, with 11 bases between. CDR1 is LNHNV, CDR2 YYDKDF, per germline (reference sequence). The CDR3 DNA reads TGTGCCACCAGCAGAGGGTCCGGACCGTCCTACGAGCAGTACTTC. Its protein is CATSRGSGPSYEQYF. The entire variable domain, with the rest obtained from reference TRBV15 and TRBJ2-7, is as follows: DAMVIQNPRYQVTQFGKPVTLSCSQTLNHNVMYWYQQKSSQAPKLLFHYYDKDFNNEADTPDNFQSRRPNTSFCFLDIRSPGLGDTAMYLCATSRGSGPSYEQYFGPGTRLTVT.

The rearrangement uses TRBV9 and TRBJ2-1, with TRBD2 as a possible D gene (8 bases). With 2 bases removed from V and 10 bases from J, the gap between germline ends came to 22 bases. This CDR3 has 16 amino acids. Germline V CDR1 and CDR2: SGDLS, YYNGEE. The CDR3 DNA reads as TGTGCCAGCAGCGTCCGGGGGGGACAGTCGTGGAGGGAGCAGTTCTTC. This translates into CASSVRGGQSWREQFF.

This sequence joins TRBV7-9 and TRBJ2-3, with D tentatively TRBD1 or TRBD2 (7 bases each). Between the trimmed V and J ends, which lost 1 base and 2 bases, there was a span of 16 bases. Germline assignment: CDR1 SEHNR and CDR2 FQNEAQ (reference sequence). CDR3 size: 17 residues. The CDR3 nucleotides are TGTGCCAGCAGCTTAGGTTCTGCAGGGGGGGACACAGATACGCAGTATTTT. Translation: CASSLGSAGGDTDTQYF.

Concerning this clone itself: Other DNA sequences within the sample encode an identical CDR3. V gene TRBV29-1 combines with J gene TRBJ2-5; D not certain. The V end was cut by 4 bases, the J end by 2 bases, with 2 bases between. In germline, CDR1 is SQVTM, CDR2 ANQGSEA. CDR3 length equals 10 residues. CDR3 bases: TGCAGCGTTGGTCAAGAGACCCAGTACTTC. Amino acid sequence: CSVGQETQYF.

J is TRBJ2-3 and V is TRBV7-6; D possibly uses TRBD1 or TRBD2 (5 bases each). V was trimmed by 5 bases and J by 2 bases, leaving 17 bases between them. The CDR3 spans 16 residues. CDR1 is SGHVS, CDR2 FNYEAQ, per germline. The CDR3 DNA sequence: TGTGCCAGCAGCCATCCTCGGGACCTCTACACAGATACGCAGTATTTT. Translation: CASSHPRDLYTDTQYF.

The chain links TRBV19 to TRBJ2-3; D is perhaps TRBD1 or TRBD2 (6 bases each). The V gene's germline CDR1 is LNHDA and CDR2 SQIVND (reference sequence). V gave up 3 bases and J gave up 1 base, with 11 bases separating them. The CDR3 is 15 residues long. The CDR3 nucleotides read TGTGCCAGTAGTATGGAGGGGGATGGCACAGATACGCAGTATTTT. It yields the protein CASSMEGDGTDTQYF.

This clone was found once. The rearrangement uses TRBV7-2 and TRBJ2-7; D ambiguous. CDR1 SGHTA and CDR2 FQGNSA come from the germline V gene. CDR3 size: 13 residues. V was clipped by 3 bases and J by 3 bases, with 9 bases between them. DNA of the CDR3: TGTGCCAGCAGCTTGCAACGTTACTACGAGCAGTACTTC. Residues: CASSLQRYYEQYF.

The chain is built from TRBV5-8 and TRBJ2-1; 7 nucleotides agree with TRBD1. The V and J ends lost 4 bases and 1 base, in that order; junction bases with no gene match: 5. The CDR3 is 15 residues long. The germline gives CDR1 SGHTS, CDR2 YDEGEE. CDR3 sequence: CASSPEGASYNEQFF. Here the CDR3 DNA reads TGTGCCAGCAGCCCAGAGGGGGCATCCTACAATGAGCAGTTCTTC.

The rearrangement joins TRBV6-5 to TRBJ1-5; weak D call: TRBD1 (6 bases). Trimming shortened V by 7 bases and J by 6 bases, and 19 bases separated the two germline ends. The CDR3 sequence is 15 residues long. Germline values: CDR1 MNHEY, CDR2 SVGAGI. CDR3 coding DNA: TGTGCCAGCACGGGCAGGCAGGGGCTAGGTCAGCCCCAGCATTTT. Translation: CASTGRQGLGQPQHF.

V and J are TRBV3-1 (or the pseudogene TRBV3-2) and TRBJ1-2; tentative D call: TRBD1 (5 bases). CDR1 is LGHDT, CDR2 YNNKEL, per germline (reference sequence). V was pared by 0 bases and J by 11 bases, with 16 bases between. This CDR3 has 14 amino acids. The CDR3 is CASSQDMQGTGYTF. The CDR3, as DNA: TGTGCCAGCAGCCAAGATATGCAGGGAACGGGATACACCTTC.

The chain carries TRBV7-3 and TRBJ1-4, with D tentatively TRBD1 (5 bases). CDR1 and CDR2 from the germline V gene are SGHTA and FQGTGA. This CDR3 is built from 15 residues. Trimming removed 5 bases from V and 5 bases from J, with 15 bases in between. The CDR3 reads CASSPSGGANEKLFF. CDR3 bases: TGTGCCAGCAGCCCTTCGGGGGGTGCAAATGAAAAACTGTTTTTT.

This chain joins TRBV7-2 and TRBJ1-6; 7 bases match TRBD1. The CDR3 loop spans 16 amino acids. Germline V gene sequence: CDR1 SGHTA, CDR2 FQGNSA. V lost 4 bases and J lost 5; bases outside the gene matches: 8. CDR3 protein: CASSSFDRVHNSPLHF. The CDR3 DNA sequence: TGTGCCAGCAGCTCCTTCGACAGGGTCCATAATTCACCCCTCCACTTT.

This clone was seen just once. The chain couples TRBV10-3 to TRBJ1-3, with unresolved D. Germline loops: CDR1 ENHRY, CDR2 SYGVKD. This CDR3 contains 12 residues. V lost 6 bases and J lost 2, with 5 bases in between. CDR3 sequence: CAIRAPGNTIYF. The CDR3 nucleotides read TGTGCCATCAGGGCCCCTGGAAACACCATATATTTT.

The V gene is TRBV2, the J gene TRBJ2-3; 8 positions agree with TRBD1. The CDR3 is made up of 15 amino acids. V shed 3 bases, J shed 2 bases, and the junction held 4 bases outside the gene matches. CDR1 and CDR2 (germline): SNHLY, FYNNEI. In DNA form, the CDR3 reads TGTGCCAGCAGTGAGGACAGGGTCGTCACAGATACGCAGTATTTT. Amino acids: CASSEDRVVTDTQYF.

The chain links TRBV3-1 (or the pseudogene TRBV3-2) to TRBJ1-2; D ambiguous. Germline-derived CDR1 and CDR2 are LGHDT and YNNKEL (reference sequence). CDR3 length: 14 amino acids. V was cut by 0 bases and J by 4 bases, with 9 bases left in between. The CDR3: CASSQDSVGYGYTF. CDR3 nucleotides: TGTGCCAGCAGCCAAGATAGCGTAGGCTATGGCTACACCTTC.

V usage is TRBV18 and J usage is TRBJ1-5; D gene uncertain. Looked up from germline, CDR1 is KGHSH and CDR2 is LQKENI. Trimming removed 2 bases at V and 5 bases at J, with 16 bases between. The CDR3 spans 16 residues. The CDR3 nucleotides read TGTGCCAGCTCACCAGGGGTAGCGGACCTCTATCAGCCCCAGCATTTT. This codes for CASSPGVADLYQPQHF.